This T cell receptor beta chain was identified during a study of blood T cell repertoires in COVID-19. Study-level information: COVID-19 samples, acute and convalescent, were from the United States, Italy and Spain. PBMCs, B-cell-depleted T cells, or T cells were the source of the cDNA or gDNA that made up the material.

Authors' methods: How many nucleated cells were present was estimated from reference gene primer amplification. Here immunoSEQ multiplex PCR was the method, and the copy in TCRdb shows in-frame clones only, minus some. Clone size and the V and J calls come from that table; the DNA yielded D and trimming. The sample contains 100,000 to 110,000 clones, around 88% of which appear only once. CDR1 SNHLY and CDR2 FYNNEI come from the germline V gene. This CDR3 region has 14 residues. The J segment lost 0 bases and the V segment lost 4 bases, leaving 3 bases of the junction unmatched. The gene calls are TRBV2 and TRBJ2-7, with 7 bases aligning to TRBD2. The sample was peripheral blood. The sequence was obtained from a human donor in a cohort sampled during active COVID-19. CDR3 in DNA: TGTGCCAGCAGTGGGCGGGGGACCTCCTACGAGCAGTACTTC. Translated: CASSGRGTSYEQYF.